These 2 T cell receptor beta chains originate from one sample sequenced in a study of CD8 T cells in Susac syndrome. Reverse transcription of about 0.5 to 1 ug RNA was performed with random hexamers. TCRdb fed the immunoSEQ multiplex PCR reads into MiXCR, producing one record per CDR3 protein. The table has around 190,000 distinct CDR3 sequences, 90% to 95% seen once; the top ten hold more than 0.095%. The sequenced sample consisted of CD4+ T cells from PBMCs. The origin of the receptors is a human donor with Susac syndrome.

The chain links TRBV6-6 to TRBJ1-1; 9 bases map to TRBD1. With V trimmed by 2 bases and J by 5 bases, 6 bases remained unmatched. The germline V gene encodes CDR1 MNHNY and CDR2 SVGAGI (reference sequence). The CDR3 covers 15 residues. Here the CDR3 DNA reads TGTGCCAGCAGTTACGGGGACAGGGAGAGGACTGAAGCTTTCTTT. It translates to CASSYGDRERTEAFF.

The rearrangement uses TRBV10-3 and TRBJ2-1, with D possibly matching TRBD2 (5 bases). The CDR3 sequence is 14 residues long. Deletions cut 7 bases from V and 0 bases from J, with 10 bases between. Germline loops: CDR1 ENHRY, CDR2 SYGVKD. CDR3 protein: CAITEASSYNEQFF. CDR3 coding DNA: TGTGCCATCACGGAGGCGAGCTCCTACAATGAGCAGTTCTTC.